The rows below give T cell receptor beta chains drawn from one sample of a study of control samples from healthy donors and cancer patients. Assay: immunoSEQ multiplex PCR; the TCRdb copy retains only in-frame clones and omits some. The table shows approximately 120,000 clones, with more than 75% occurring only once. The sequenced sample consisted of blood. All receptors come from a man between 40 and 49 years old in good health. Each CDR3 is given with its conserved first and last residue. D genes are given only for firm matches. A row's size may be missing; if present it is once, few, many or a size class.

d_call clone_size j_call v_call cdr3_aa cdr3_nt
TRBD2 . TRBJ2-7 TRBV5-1 CASSLGDWGGEQYF TGCGCCAGCAGCTTGGGCGACTGGGGGGGCGAGCAGTACTTC
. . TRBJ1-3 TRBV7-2 CASSLRLALSGNTIYF TGTGCCAGCAGCTTACGATTGGCCCTTTCTGGAAACACCATATATTTT
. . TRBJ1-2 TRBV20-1 CSATTGNGYTF TGCAGTGCTACTACAGGGAATGGCTACACCTTC
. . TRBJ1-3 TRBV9 CASSNGGSGNTIYF TGTGCCAGCAGCAATGGGGGGTCTGGAAACACCATATATTTT
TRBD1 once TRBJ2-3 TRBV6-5 CATRTGTSTDTQYF TGTGCCACCCGGACAGGGACTAGCACAGATACGCAGTATTTT
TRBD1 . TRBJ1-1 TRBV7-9 CASSGRQGANTEAFF TGTGCCAGCAGCGGACGACAGGGGGCGAACACTGAAGCTTTCTTT
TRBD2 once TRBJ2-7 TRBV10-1 CAPRGGRGVAYEQYF TGCGCCCCCCGGGGGGGGCGGGGGGTCGCCTACGAGCAGTACTTC
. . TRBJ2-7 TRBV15 CATSRDKPLEQYF TGTGCCACCAGCAGAGATAAACCCCTGGAGCAGTACTTC
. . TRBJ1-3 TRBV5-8 CASSRRSAETLRGADF TGTGCCAGCAGCCGTCGCAGCGCAGAAACCTTGAGAGGAGCGGATTTT
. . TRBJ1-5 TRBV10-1 CATSDSLEPQHF TGCGCCACATCGGACAGCCTAGAGCCCCAGCATTTT
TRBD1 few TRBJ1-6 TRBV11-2 CASSGRTGIESPLHF TGTGCCAGCAGCGGGAGGACAGGGATTGAATCACCCCTCCACTTT
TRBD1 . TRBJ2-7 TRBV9 CASSSRTGSSYEQYF TGTGCCAGCAGCTCCCGGACAGGTAGCTCCTACGAGCAGTACTTC
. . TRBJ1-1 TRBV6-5 CASTSPGTGNTEAFF TGTGCCAGCACAAGTCCCGGGACGGGGAACACTGAAGCTTTCTTT
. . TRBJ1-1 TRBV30 CAWGLAEAFF TGTGCCTGGGGGTTGGCTGAAGCTTTCTTT
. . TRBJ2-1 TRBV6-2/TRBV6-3 CASSYPDNEQFF TGTGCCAGCAGTTACCCGGACAATGAGCAGTTCTTC
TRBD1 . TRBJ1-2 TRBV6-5 CATGTGGVYGYTF TGTGCCACCGGGACAGGGGGCGTCTATGGCTACACCTTC
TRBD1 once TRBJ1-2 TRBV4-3 CASSQDSRTGGHGYTF TGCGCCAGCAGCCAAGATTCAAGGACAGGGGGTCATGGCTACACCTTC
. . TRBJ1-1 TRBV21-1 CASSTPSPESTEAFF TGTGCCAGCAGCACACCGTCACCGGAGAGCACTGAAGCTTTCTTT
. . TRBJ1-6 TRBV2 CASSEGAYNSPLHF TGTGCCAGCAGTGAGGGGGCGTATAATTCACCCCTCCACTTT
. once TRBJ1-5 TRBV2 CASSDNSNQPQHF TGTGCCAGCAGTGATAATAGCAATCAGCCCCAGCATTTT
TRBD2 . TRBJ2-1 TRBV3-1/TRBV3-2 CASNRAGGQYNEQFF TGTGCCAGCAACCGAGCGGGGGGGCAATACAATGAGCAGTTCTTC
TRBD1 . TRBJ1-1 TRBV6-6 CASSYSWDREAFF TGTGCCAGCAGTTACTCTTGGGACAGGGAAGCTTTCTTT
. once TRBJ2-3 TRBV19 CASSMVGGPTDTQYF TGTGCCAGTAGTATGGTCGGGGGGCCCACAGATACGCAGTATTTT
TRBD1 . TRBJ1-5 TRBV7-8 CASSRNNDRVGPQHF TGTGCCAGCAGCCGAAATAACGACAGGGTGGGGCCCCAGCATTTT